The next 26 T cell receptor beta chains were all read from a single sample in a study of cytomegalovirus exposure and HLA in healthy donors. A multiplex PCR was run with 60 Vbeta primers and 13 Jbeta primers. Generated by immunoSEQ multiplex PCR, the TCRdb table keeps only in-frame clones and is missing some. This sample has about 200,000 clones; roughly 85% occur once, and the top ten carry about 2.5%. The sequenced material came from PBMCs. The receptors stem from a woman aged 45-65 years in good health and CMV-seronegative.

The V and J genes are TRBV29-1 and TRBJ2-7, with 13 nucleotides matching TRBD2. Trimming took 6 bases from V and 5 from J; bases not matched to a gene: 7. Per germline, CDR1 SQVTM and CDR2 ANQGSEA. The CDR3 sequence is 14 residues long. Here the CDR3 reads CSVSGLAGVHEQYF. In DNA, the CDR3 is TGCAGCGTGTCCGGACTAGCGGGAGTACACGAGCAGTACTTC.

The genes are TRBV30 and TRBJ1-6, with D unresolved. This CDR3 is built from 14 residues. Germline CDR1 reads GTSNPN; CDR2 reads SVGIG (reference sequence). The germline V and J ends were trimmed by 4 bases and 7 bases, with 14 bases remaining between them. The CDR3 DNA reads TGTGCCTGGAAGCCGGGTCCGCGGAATTCACCCCTCCACTTT. It yields the protein CAWKPGPRNSPLHF.

The J gene is TRBJ2-3, the V gene TRBV6-1; the D gene is possibly TRBD2 (5 bases). This CDR3 is 15 amino acids long. The V and J ends lost 5 bases and 5 bases respectively, with 17 bases between them. Germline V gives CDR1 MNHNS, CDR2 SASEGT. The CDR3 protein is CASSQDLTPGDTQYF. The DNA of the CDR3 is TGTGCCAGCAGTCAGGACTTAACCCCGGGAGATACGCAGTATTTT.

The chain carries TRBV11-2 and TRBJ2-2; the match to TRBD2 covers 14 bases. This CDR3 has 16 amino acids. The trim removed 4 bases at V and 6 bases at J, leaving 4 bases unmatched. The V gene's germline CDR1 is SGHAT and CDR2 FQNNGV. The CDR3 sequence: CASSSPGLAGAGELFF. CDR3 nucleotide sequence: TGTGCCAGCAGCTCCCCGGGACTAGCGGGAGCCGGGGAGCTGTTTTTT.

The chain recombines TRBV19 with TRBJ2-1, with TRBD2 matching 9 bases. Germline loops: CDR1 LNHDA, CDR2 SQIVND (reference sequence). The CDR3 extends over 15 amino acids. V dropped 4 bases and J dropped 12; count of bases not matched to a gene: 13. This CDR3 reads CASSTGSSGAPVQFF. CDR3 nucleotides: TGTGCCAGTAGTACCGGGTCTAGCGGGGCCCCGGTGCAGTTCTTC.

This rearrangement joins TRBV11-3 to TRBJ2-1, with 8 positions matching TRBD2. The trim removed 5 bases at V and 5 bases at J, leaving 8 bases unmatched. Germline assignment: CDR1 SGHNT and CDR2 YENEEA. The CDR3 is 15 amino acids. The CDR3 nucleotides are TGTGCCAGCAGCCCCAGCGGGAGTCTCGACAATGAGCAGTTCTTC. The encoded protein is CASSPSGSLDNEQFF.

The chain couples TRBV6-1 to TRBJ2-2; a possible D gene is TRBD1 (6 bases). Per the germline V gene, CDR1 is MNHNS and CDR2 is SASEGT. This CDR3 spans 15 amino acids. Trimming shortened V by 8 bases and J by 1 base, and 14 bases separated the two germline ends. This CDR3 reads CASGRTARNTGELFF. The CDR3 DNA follows: TGTGCCAGCGGCCGGACAGCGAGGAACACCGGGGAGCTGTTTTTT.

The J gene is TRBJ1-1, the V gene TRBV6-6; 8 bases line up with TRBD1. Germline CDR1 and CDR2: MNHNY and SVGAGI (reference sequence). The CDR3 is 15 amino acids. Trimming cost V 0 bases and J 5 bases; bases outside gene matches: 5. CDR3 sequence: CASSYSGQGRTEAFF. The CDR3 nucleotides read TGTGCCAGCAGTTACTCCGGACAGGGTCGGACTGAAGCTTTCTTT.

The chain couples TRBV5-1 to TRBJ2-7; 8 positions match TRBD2. The V gene end was trimmed by 0 bases and the J gene end by 4 bases; junction bases not matched to a gene: 0. CDR3 length: 13 residues. Germline assignment: CDR1 SGHRS and CDR2 YFSETQ. CDR3 bases: TGCGCCAGCAGCTTGGTAGCGGGGTACGAGCAGTACTTC. Encoded protein: CASSLVAGYEQYF.

V usage is TRBV19 and J usage is TRBJ1-1; TRBD1 is a possible D gene (6 bases). Between the trimmed V and J ends, which lost 6 bases and 5 bases, there was a span of 19 bases. The CDR3 is 15 amino acids. Germline lookup yields CDR1 LNHDA and CDR2 SQIVND (reference sequence). The CDR3 DNA sequence: TGTGCCAGTAGCATCTCCGGGACATTTAGGACTGAAGCTTTCTTT. It translates to CASSISGTFRTEAFF. Together with reference TRBV19 and TRBJ1-1, the CDR3 gives the full variable domain: DGGITQSPKYLFRKEGQNVTLSCEQNLNHDAMYWYRQDPGQGLRLIYYSQIVNDFQKGDIAEGYSVSREKKESFPLTVTSAQKNPTAFYLCASSISGTFRTEAFFGQGTRLTVV.

V and J are TRBV14 and TRBJ2-3; D is possibly TRBD2 (5 bases). Per germline, CDR1 SGHDN and CDR2 FVKESK. Trimming cost V 5 bases and J 2 bases, with 14 bases left between them. The CDR3 runs to 15 residues. The CDR3 loop is CASSNGRVPTDTQYF. In DNA form, the CDR3 reads TGTGCCAGCAGCAACGGGCGGGTCCCCACAGATACGCAGTATTTT.

The chain recombines TRBV30 with TRBJ1-1; 9 bases fit TRBD1. Germline loops: CDR1 GTSNPN, CDR2 SVGIG (reference sequence). The CDR3 covers 15 residues. Trimming cost V 6 bases and J 1 base; bases outside gene matches: 9. CDR3 nucleotide sequence: TGTGCCTGCACCCCGGGGACAGGGAGGAACACTGAAGCTTTCTTT. Protein: CACTPGTGRNTEAFF.

Only one count was recorded for this clone. The genes are TRBV7-8 and TRBJ2-7; 8 positions agree with TRBD1. The V gene end was trimmed by 5 bases and the J gene end by 2 bases; junction bases not matched to a gene: 8. Germline V gives CDR1 SGHVS, CDR2 FQNEAQ. The CDR3 is made up of 15 amino acids. The CDR3 bases are TGTGCCAGCAGCAAAGCAGGACAGGGTCCCTACGAGCAGTACTTC. Translating gives CASSKAGQGPYEQYF.

The genes are TRBV27 and TRBJ2-1; 8 nucleotides agree with TRBD2. Unmatched junction bases numbered 16, after V lost 6 bases and J lost 9 bases. From germline, CDR1 is MNHEY and CDR2 SMNVEV (reference sequence). The CDR3 runs to 16 residues. The CDR3 DNA follows: TGTGCCAGCAGCCTGGAGGGACTAGTGGTGTTCCGTGAGCAGTTCTTC. It specifies CASSLEGLVVFREQFF.

The chain joins TRBV19 to TRBJ2-1, with D perhaps TRBD2 (5 bases). Germline CDR1 LNHDA, CDR2 SQIVND (reference sequence). V was shortened by 3 bases and J by 4 bases, with 10 bases between the two germline ends. This CDR3 is 14 amino acids long. CDR3: CASSMERPYNEQFF. The CDR3 DNA reads TGTGCCAGTAGTATGGAGCGGCCATACAATGAGCAGTTCTTC. The whole variable domain, filled in from reference TRBV19 and TRBJ2-1, reads DGGITQSPKYLFRKEGQNVTLSCEQNLNHDAMYWYRQDPGQGLRLIYYSQIVNDFQKGDIAEGYSVSREKKESFPLTVTSAQKNPTAFYLCASSMERPYNEQFFGPGTRLTVL.

The CDR3 coding sequence is TGTGCCAGCAGCTCTCCGGGACAGGTGAACACCGGGGAGCTGTTTTTT. Translating gives CASSSPGQVNTGELFF. The chain couples TRBV7-6 to TRBJ2-2, with 8 bases fitting TRBD1. The CDR3 sequence is 16 residues long. Germline V gene data show CDR1 as SGHVS and CDR2 as FNYEAQ. J gave up 1 base and V 4 bases, and 5 bases lay outside the gene matches.

This rearrangement joins TRBV6-5 to TRBJ2-1; D is possibly TRBD2 (5 bases). V shed 6 bases and J shed 4 bases, with 16 bases lying between them. Germline V gives CDR1 MNHEY, CDR2 SVGAGI. The length of the CDR3 is 15 residues. The CDR3 coding sequence is TGTGCCAGCAGCCGATTCACTAGTTCTTACAATGAGCAGTTCTTC. Protein product: CASSRFTSSYNEQFF.

This clone was observed a few times. The CDR3 protein is CASSLLDFGEQYF. CDR3 bases: TGTGCCAGCAGCCTACTAGACTTCGGGGAGCAGTACTTC. The chain links TRBV5-4 to TRBJ2-7, with a possible D match to TRBD2 (5 bases). The ends were cut back, 4 bases at V and 7 bases at J, with 15 bases in the middle. Germline CDR1 and CDR2: SGHNT and YYREEE (reference sequence). The CDR3 covers 13 residues.

The chain links TRBV5-6 to TRBJ2-1; 8 bases line up with TRBD1. Germline values: CDR1 SGHDT, CDR2 YYEEEE. CDR3 length: 12 amino acids. Germline trimming cut 4 bases from V and 10 bases from J; bases unmatched to any gene: 4. Here the CDR3 reads CASSLRGREQFF. The CDR3 DNA sequence: TGTGCCAGCAGCCTCAGGGGGCGCGAGCAGTTCTTC.

This clone has only a few counts. This CDR3 is CASSHVGTRGYNEQFF. CDR3 DNA sequence: TGTGCCAGCAGCCATGTAGGGACTAGGGGTTACAATGAGCAGTTCTTC. The rearrangement joins TRBV7-2 to TRBJ2-1, with 8 bases lining up with TRBD2. Per germline, CDR1 SGHTA and CDR2 FQGNSA. This CDR3 spans 16 amino acids. J was trimmed by 4 bases and V by 5 bases; bases with no gene match: 10. Drawing the rest from reference TRBV7-2 and TRBJ2-1, the complete variable domain is GAGVSQSPSNKVTEKGKDVELRCDPISGHTALYWYRQSLGQGLEFLIYFQGNSAPDKSGLPSDRFSAERTGGSVSTLTIQRTQQEDSAVYLCASSHVGTRGYNEQFFGPGTRLTVL.

The rearrangement uses TRBV7-2 and TRBJ1-5; tentatively, D is TRBD1 (6 bases). With 1 base removed from V and 3 bases from J, the gap between germline ends came to 13 bases. The CDR3 consists of 16 residues. Germline lookup yields CDR1 SGHTA and CDR2 FQGNSA. CDR3 residues: CASSLESTGFNQPQHF. DNA for the CDR3: TGTGCCAGCAGCTTAGAGTCGACAGGATTCAATCAGCCCCAGCATTTT.

The rearrangement uses TRBV5-5 and TRBJ2-7; 7 nucleotides agree with TRBD1. Germline loops: CDR1 SGHKS, CDR2 YYEKEE (reference sequence). This CDR3 is 15 amino acids long. V lost 0 bases, J lost 3 bases, and 6 bases stayed unmatched. DNA of the CDR3: TGTGCCAGCAGCTTGGGCCCGGGACAGCTCTACGAGCAGTACTTC. It specifies CASSLGPGQLYEQYF.

V and J are TRBV18 and TRBJ1-5, with TRBD1 as a possible D gene (5 bases). This CDR3 comprises 15 residues. Deletions cut 3 bases from V and 3 bases from J, with 12 bases between. Germline lookup yields CDR1 KGHSH and CDR2 LQKENI. The CDR3 here is CASSPLTGPNQPQHF. CDR3 nucleotides: TGTGCCAGCTCACCGCTTACAGGCCCCAATCAGCCCCAGCATTTT.

This clone has a handful of counts. V gene TRBV7-9 combines with J gene TRBJ2-3; 9 bases align to TRBD2. The CDR3 consists of 16 residues. Per germline, CDR1 SEHNR and CDR2 FQNEAQ (reference sequence). V was pared by 5 bases and J by 1 base, with 7 bases of the junction left unmatched. CDR3 loop: CASSPPTSGRTDTQYF. CDR3 DNA: TGTGCCAGCAGCCCTCCGACTAGCGGACGCACAGATACGCAGTATTTT.

The rearrangement joins TRBV7-2 to TRBJ2-2; 9 bases are shared with TRBD2. Trimming removed 4 bases from V and 0 bases from J; junction bases left unmatched: 9. Germline CDR1 and CDR2: SGHTA and FQGNSA. The CDR3 contains 18 residues. The CDR3 is CASSSRSLAGANTGELFF. As DNA, the CDR3 is TGTGCCAGCAGCTCTCGATCACTAGCGGGCGCGAACACCGGGGAGCTGTTTTTT.

This clone was recorded once. The chain links TRBV4-1 to TRBJ2-3; 7 bases match TRBD1. Germline-derived CDR1 and CDR2 are MGHRA and YSYEKL. The CDR3 has 18 residues. Trimming at V came to 0 bases and at J to 3 bases, leaving 12 bases not matched to a gene. The CDR3 bases are TGCGCCAGCAGCCAAGATTCGTGGAAGGGGGCGAGGACAGATACGCAGTATTTT. Protein product: CASSQDSWKGARTDTQYF.